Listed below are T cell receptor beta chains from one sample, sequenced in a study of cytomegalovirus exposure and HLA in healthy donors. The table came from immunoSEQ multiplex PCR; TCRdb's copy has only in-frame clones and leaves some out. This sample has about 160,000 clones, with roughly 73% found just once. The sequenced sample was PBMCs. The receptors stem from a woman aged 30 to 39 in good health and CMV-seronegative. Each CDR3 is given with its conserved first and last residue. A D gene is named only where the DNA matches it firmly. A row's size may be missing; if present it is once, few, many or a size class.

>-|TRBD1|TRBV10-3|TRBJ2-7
TGTGCCACCAGGACAGGGGATGAGCAGTACTTC
CATRTGDEQYF
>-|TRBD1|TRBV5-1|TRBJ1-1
TGCGCCAGCAGCTGGACAGGGCTTGAAGCTTTCTTT
CASSWTGLEAFF
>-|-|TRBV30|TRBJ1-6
TGTGCCTGGAGGGACAGTTCATCACCCCTCCACTTT
CAWRDSSSPLHF
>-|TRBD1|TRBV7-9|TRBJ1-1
TGTGCCAGCAGCTTCTCCGGGACAGGGGGCTTCGAAGCTTTCTTT
CASSFSGTGGFEAFF
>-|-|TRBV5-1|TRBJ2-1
TGCGCCAGCAGCTTGGATGGGGGGGCGGACAATGAGCAGTTCTTC
CASSLDGGADNEQFF
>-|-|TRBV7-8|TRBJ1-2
TGTGCCAGCAGCTCTGCCAGGGCAGCTAACTATGGCTACACCTTC
CASSSARAANYGYTF
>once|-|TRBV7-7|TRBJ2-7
TGTGCCAGCAGCTTAAGTCCTAGCTACGAGCAGTACTTC
CASSLSPSYEQYF
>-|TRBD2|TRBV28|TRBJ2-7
TGTGCCAGCAGGCGGACTAGCGGGGGAGCATCCTACGAGCAGTACTTC
CASRRTSGGASYEQYF
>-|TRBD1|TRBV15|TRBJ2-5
TGTGCCACCAGCAGAGTGTGGAGACAGGGCCAAGAGACCCAGTACTTC
CATSRVWRQGQETQYF
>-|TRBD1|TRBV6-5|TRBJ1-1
TGTGCCAGCAGCTCGGGGCCCGGGACAGGCCGTGGAGCTTTCTTT
CASSSGPGTGRGAFF
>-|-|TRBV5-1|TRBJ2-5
TGCGCCAGCAGTCCTTTCGCAGGGGATATGGAGACCCAGTACTTC
CASSPFAGDMETQYF
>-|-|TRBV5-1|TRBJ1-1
TGCGCCAGCAGCTTGGACAGGTTGAACACTGAAGCTTTCTTT
CASSLDRLNTEAFF
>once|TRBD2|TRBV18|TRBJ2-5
TGTGCCAGCTCACCCCGGGACTATGAGGGCGAGACCCAGTACTTC
CASSPRDYEGETQYF
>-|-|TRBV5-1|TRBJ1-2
TGCGCCAGCAGCGAAGGAGGCGGGCACAGCTATGGCTACACCTTC
CASSEGGGHSYGYTF
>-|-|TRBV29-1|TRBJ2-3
TGCAGCGTTGCCGGGGATACGCAGTATTTT
CSVAGDTQYF
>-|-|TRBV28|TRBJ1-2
TGTGCCAGCAGTTTAAGAGGGCCCTATGGCTACACCTTC
CASSLRGPYGYTF
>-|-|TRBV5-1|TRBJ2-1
TGCGCCAGCAGCACGGGATGGGGCAATGAGCAGTTCTTC
CASSTGWGNEQFF
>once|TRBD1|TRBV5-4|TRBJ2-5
TGTGCCAGCAGCTTTACAGGGACAGGAGAGCAGTACTTC
CASSFTGTGEQYF
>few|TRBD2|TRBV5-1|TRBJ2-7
TGCGCCAGCAGCTTGGTACTAGCGGGGAACTACGAGCAGTACTTC
CASSLVLAGNYEQYF
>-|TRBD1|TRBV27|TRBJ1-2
TGTGCCAGCAGTCCCAATACAGGGGGCGTGGGTGGCTACACCTTC
CASSPNTGGVGGYTF
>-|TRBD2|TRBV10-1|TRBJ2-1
TGCGCCAGCAGGACTAGCCATGAGCAGTTCTTC
CASRTSHEQFF
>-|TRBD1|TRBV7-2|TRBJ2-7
TGTGCCAGCAGCTCTCGGCCGGGGACAGGGAAATATCGCGAGCAGTACTTC
CASSSRPGTGKYREQYF
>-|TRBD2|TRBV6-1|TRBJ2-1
TGTGCCAGCAGTGACGGGGGGAGCTCCTACAATGAGCAGTTCTTC
CASSDGGSSYNEQFF
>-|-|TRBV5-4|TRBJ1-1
TGTGCCAGCAGCCCCTCTCCTCTGACAGGCACGAACACTGAAGCTTTCTTT
CASSPSPLTGTNTEAFF
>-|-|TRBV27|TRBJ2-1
TGTGCCACCCACCGGGGAGGAAATGAGCAGTTCTTC
CATHRGGNEQFF
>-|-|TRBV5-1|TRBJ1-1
TGCGCCAGCAGTTGGCAGGGAGGGAACACTGAAGCTTTCTTT
CASSWQGGNTEAFF
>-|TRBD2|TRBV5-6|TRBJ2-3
TGTGCCAGCAGCTGGAGCGGGGGTTCAGATACGCAGTATTTT
CASSWSGGSDTQYF
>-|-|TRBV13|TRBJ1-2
TGTGCCAGCAGCCTATCGGAGAGTGGCTACACCTTC
CASSLSESGYTF
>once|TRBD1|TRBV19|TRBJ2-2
TGTGCCAGTAGCGGACAGGGGGATAACACCGGGGAGCTGTTTTTT
CASSGQGDNTGELFF
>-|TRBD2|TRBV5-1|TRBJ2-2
TGCGCCAGCAGCCTAACCGCTGGACTAGCGGGGGGGCGTTCTCGCGGGGAGCTGTTTTTT
CASSLTAGLAGGRSRGELFF
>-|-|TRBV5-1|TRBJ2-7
TGCGCCAGCAGCTTGGAGGGGCTCCCCCATAACGAGCAGTACTTC
CASSLEGLPHNEQYF
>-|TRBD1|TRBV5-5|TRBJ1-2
TGTGCCAGCAGCACTGGACAGGGGGCTGGCTATGGCTACACCTTC
CASSTGQGAGYGYTF
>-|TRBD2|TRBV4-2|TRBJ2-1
TGTGCCAGCAGCCAAGATCCGGGAGCGGGGGGGATTAGCTCCTACAATGAGCAGTTCTTC
CASSQDPGAGGISSYNEQFF
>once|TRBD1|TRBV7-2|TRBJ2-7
TGTGCCAGCAGCTTAGGAGGACAGGGGTACAACGAGCAGTACTTC
CASSLGGQGYNEQYF
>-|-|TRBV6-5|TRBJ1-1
TGTGCCAGCTCAAACGGGGGATTCATGAACACTGAAGCTTTCTTT
CASSNGGFMNTEAFF
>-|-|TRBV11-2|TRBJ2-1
TGTGCCAGCAGCACCCCCCTAAAAGCGTTCTTC
CASSTPLKAFF
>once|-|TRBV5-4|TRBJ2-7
TGTGCCAGCAGCGCGGCAGGGTACGAGCAGTACTTC
CASSAAGYEQYF
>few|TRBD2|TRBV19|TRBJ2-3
TGTGCCAGTATGGCGGCGGGGGGTTCTAGCACAGATACGCAGTATTTT
CASMAAGGSSTDTQYF
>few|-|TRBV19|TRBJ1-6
TGTGCCAGTAGTATGAACCAGGGAATCAGTTCACCCCTCCACTTT
CASSMNQGISSPLHF
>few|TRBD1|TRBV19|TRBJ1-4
TGTGCCAGTAGTATACGGGGACAGGGGCTACGGGCGGAAAAACTGTTTTTT
CASSIRGQGLRAEKLFF
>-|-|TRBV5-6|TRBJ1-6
TGTGCCAGCAGCTTGGCGGGGTGGGGGCTTAGAACTAATTCACCCCTCCACTTT
CASSLAGWGLRTNSPLHF
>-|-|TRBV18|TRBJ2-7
TGTGCCAGCTCACCACCGGGCCGGAATTTAGACGAGCAGTACTTC
CASSPPGRNLDEQYF
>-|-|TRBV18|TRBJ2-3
TGTGCCAGCTCACCAGAGGGAGATACGCAGTATTTT
CASSPEGDTQYF
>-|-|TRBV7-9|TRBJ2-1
TGTGCCAGCAGCCCCCACAGGTCCCCTCAGCGCAATGAGCAGTTCTTC
CASSPHRSPQRNEQFF
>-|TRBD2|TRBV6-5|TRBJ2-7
TGTGCCAGCAGTTACGACCCCGGGACTAGCCTATACGAGCAGTACTTC
CASSYDPGTSLYEQYF
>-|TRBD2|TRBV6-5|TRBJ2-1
TGTGCCAGCGGATCCCGACTAGCGGGGGAAAAGTTCTTC
CASGSRLAGEKFF
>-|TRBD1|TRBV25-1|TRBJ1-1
TGTGCCAGCAGGCACAGGGGAAACACTGAAGCTTTCTTT
CASRHRGNTEAFF
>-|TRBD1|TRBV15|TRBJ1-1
TGTGCCACCACCAGAGGGACAGAGAACACTGAAGCTTTCTTT
CATTRGTENTEAFF
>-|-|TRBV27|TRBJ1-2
TGTGCCAGCAGTTTAACCGGGGTCGGAGCTAACTATGGCTACACCTTC
CASSLTGVGANYGYTF
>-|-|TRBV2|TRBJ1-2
TGTGCCAGCAGTGAATCAATAGGAGCTGGCTACACCTTC
CASSESIGAGYTF
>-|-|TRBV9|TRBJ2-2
TGTGCCAGCAGCCCCCGGGGAGGATTGACCGGGGAGCTGTTTTTT
CASSPRGGLTGELFF
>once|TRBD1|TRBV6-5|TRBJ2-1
TGTGCCAGCAGTTATCCCGGGACAGGGGACAATGAGCAGTTCTTC
CASSYPGTGDNEQFF
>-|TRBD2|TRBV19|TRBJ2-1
TGTGCCAGTAGTTTCTTACTAGCGGGGGGAAAGTTCTTC
CASSFLLAGGKFF
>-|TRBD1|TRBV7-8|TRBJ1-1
TGTGCCAGCAGCCTGACCACAGGGGGTCCTGAAGCTTTCTTT
CASSLTTGGPEAFF
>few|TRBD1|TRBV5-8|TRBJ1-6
TGTGCCAGCAGCTCCCTGACAGGGACAAATTCACCCCTCCACTTT
CASSSLTGTNSPLHF
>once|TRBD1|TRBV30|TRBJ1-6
TGTGCCTGGAGTGTTATTACAGGGGGTAATTCACCCCTCCACTTT
CAWSVITGGNSPLHF
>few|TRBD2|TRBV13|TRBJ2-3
TGTGCCAGCAGCCTGACGACTAGCGGGCAGAGAGATACGCAGTATTTT
CASSLTTSGQRDTQYF
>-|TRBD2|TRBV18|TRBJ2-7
TGTGCCAGCTCTCTAGGACTAGCCTCCTACGAGCAGTACTTC
CASSLGLASYEQYF
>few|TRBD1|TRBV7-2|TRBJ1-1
TGTGCCAGCAGCTTACAGGGGGCATCTGAAGCTTTCTTT
CASSLQGASEAFF